This T cell receptor beta chain is from a study of blood T cell repertoires in COVID-19. Overall study: The United States, Italy and Spain supplied acute and convalescent COVID-19 samples. T cells, B-cell-depleted T cells, or PBMCs supplied cDNA or gDNA.

The germline V and J ends were trimmed by 4 bases and 4 bases, with 9 bases remaining between them. CDR1 KGHDR and CDR2 SFDVKD come from the germline V gene. The CDR3 sequence is 13 residues long. In the authors' methods: Nucleated cell counts were estimated from reference gene primer amplification. Clones were read by immunoSEQ multiplex PCR, and TCRdb kept only the in-frame ones, dropping some. V and J calls and clone size are those listed in that table; D and trimming were worked out from the DNA. The sample holds about 210,000 clones; under 90% are singletons and the top ten take roughly 2.6%. The sequencing input was peripheral blood. The chain carries TRBV24-1 and TRBJ2-5; no firm D call. The TCR was taken from a woman aged 40-49 years with active or convalescent COVID-19. The CDR3: CATSEERRETQYF. The CDR3 region has the DNA TGTGCCACCAGTGAAGAGAGGAGAGAGACCCAGTACTTC.